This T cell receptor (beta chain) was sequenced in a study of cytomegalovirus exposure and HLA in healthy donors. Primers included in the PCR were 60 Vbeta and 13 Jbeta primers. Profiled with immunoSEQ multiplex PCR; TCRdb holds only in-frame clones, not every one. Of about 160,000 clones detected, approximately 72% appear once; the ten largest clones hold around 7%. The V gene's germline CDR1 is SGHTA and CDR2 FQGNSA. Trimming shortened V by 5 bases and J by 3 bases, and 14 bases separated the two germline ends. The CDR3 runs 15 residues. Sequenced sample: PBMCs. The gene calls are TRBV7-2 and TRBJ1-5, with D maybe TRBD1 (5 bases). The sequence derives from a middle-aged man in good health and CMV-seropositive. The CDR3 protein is CASSPGLRDNQPQHF. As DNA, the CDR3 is TGTGCCAGCAGCCCCGGGCTCAGGGACAATCAGCCCCAGCATTTT.